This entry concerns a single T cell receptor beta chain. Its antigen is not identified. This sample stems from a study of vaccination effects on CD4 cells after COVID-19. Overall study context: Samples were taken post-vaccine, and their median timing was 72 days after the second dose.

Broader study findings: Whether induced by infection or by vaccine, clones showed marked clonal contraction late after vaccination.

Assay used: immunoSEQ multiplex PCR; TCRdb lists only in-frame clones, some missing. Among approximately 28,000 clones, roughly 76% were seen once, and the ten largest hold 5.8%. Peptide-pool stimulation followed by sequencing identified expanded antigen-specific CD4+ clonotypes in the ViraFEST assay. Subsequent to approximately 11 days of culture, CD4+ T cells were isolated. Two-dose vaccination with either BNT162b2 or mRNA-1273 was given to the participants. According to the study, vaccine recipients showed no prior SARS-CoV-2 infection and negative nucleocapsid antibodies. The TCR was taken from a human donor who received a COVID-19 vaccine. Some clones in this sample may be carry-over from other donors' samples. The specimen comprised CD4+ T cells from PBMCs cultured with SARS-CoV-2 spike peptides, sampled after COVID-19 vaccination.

This chain's CDR3 is CASSQGYRGSSYNSPLHF. For the CDR3, the DNA is TGTGCCAGCAGCCAAGGGTACAGGGGCAGCTCCTATAATTCACCCCTCCACTTT. The V gene is TRBV3-1 (or the pseudogene TRBV3-2), the J gene TRBJ1-6; 7 positions match TRBD1. The CDR3 spans 18 residues. Germline CDR1 reads LGHDT; CDR2 reads YNNKEL (reference sequence). J gave up 0 bases and V 1 base, and 6 bases lay outside the gene matches.